This T cell receptor (beta chain) is from a study of control samples from healthy donors and cancer patients. CDR1 and CDR2 (germline): SGHTA, FQGNSA. This CDR3 has 14 amino acids. The junction had 2 bases not matched to a gene; V was cut back by 4 bases and J by 4 bases. The method was immunoSEQ multiplex PCR; TCRdb's version includes in-frame clones alone and lacks a portion of them. The repertoire has over 85,000 clones, over 90% of them found once; the top ten carry about 1.5%. Material: blood. The J gene is TRBJ2-2, the V gene TRBV7-2; 8 positions agree with TRBD2. The clonotype comes from a woman in her twenties or thirties in good health. Here the CDR3 reads CASSYTSGTGELFF. Here the CDR3 DNA reads TGTGCCAGCAGCTATACTAGCGGCACCGGGGAGCTGTTTTTT.